The clone carrying this TCR beta chain has just a few counts. Its antigen is currently unknown. This entry belongs to a study of identical twins. Study findings and constraints: Invariant T cells like MAIT and iNKT could partly confound the zero-insertion analyses. The abundant beta clonotypes from cord blood had fewer insertions, and memory repertoires had none of this.

The cDNA had a unique molecular identifier and a template-switch universal primer site. TCRdb itself ran the 5' RACE reads through MiXCR, one entry per CDR3 protein. Of more than 400,000 distinct CDR3 sequences listed, around 15% are singletons. The V gene's germline CDR1 is ENHRY and CDR2 SYGVKD. This CDR3 contains 14 residues. V was clipped by 3 bases and J by 2 bases, with 9 bases between them. These sequences were also reported in another study, on yellow fever vaccine responses in identical twins. According to that study: Reportedly, the response of twins' T cells to the vaccine seemed partly convergent, partly personalized.

The receptor was isolated from a woman between 18 and 29 years old in good health. The rearrangement uses TRBV10-3 and TRBJ2-3; D remains unclear. Sequences were obtained from CD4+ T cells sorted from blood. The CDR3: CAISEKAATDTQYF. The CDR3 coding sequence is TGTGCCATCAGTGAAAAGGCGGCCACAGATACGCAGTATTTT.